This TCR beta chain was sequenced during a study of vaccination effects on CD4 cells after COVID-19. The repertoire was sequenced with immunoSEQ multiplex PCR; TCRdb's copy has only in-frame clones and lacks some. The profile shows under 80,000 clones, 73% of them singletons. Per the germline V gene, CDR1 is MNHNY and CDR2 is SVGAGI (reference sequence). This CDR3 region has 13 residues. V dropped 0 bases and J dropped 7 bases, with 7 bases sitting between them. Comments on this clone: Its antigen remains unknown.

Expansion with viral peptide pools was applied to antigen-specific CD4+ T cells by the ViraFEST assay prior to sequencing. Scientists isolated CD4+ T cells after an approximately ten-day culture period ended. BNT162b2 vaccine or mRNA-1273 vaccine was given to participants in two doses. Negative nucleocapsid antibody tests before and after vaccination confirmed no previous SARS-CoV-2 infection. Days 3 and 7 saw half the medium replaced with IL-2 medium. The chain uses TRBV6-6 and TRBJ1-5; D call uncertain. Here the sequenced sample was CD4+ T cells from PBMCs cultured with HCoV-229E spike peptides, taken after COVID-19 vaccination. This sequence originates from a human donor who received a COVID-19 vaccine. CDR3 loop: CASSYSIEQPQHF. DNA for the CDR3: TGTGCCAGCAGTTACTCGATAGAGCAGCCCCAGCATTTT.